This T cell receptor beta chain was obtained from a study of cytomegalovirus exposure and HLA in healthy donors. Across the study: The 95 to 150 validation repertoires, a later analysis reported, used the same platform as the approximately 650 first-cohort repertoires. Broader study findings: In vitro checks showed that a few CMV-associated chains really do target CMV antigens. Across donors, most TCRs were seen rarely, yet some public ones were widespread.

Repertoires were generated with immunoSEQ multiplex PCR, while TCRdb's copy carries only in-frame clones and drops some. The sample records under 150,000 clones, 85% to 90% being singletons. For this clone: What it binds is unknown.

The CDR3 length is 16 residues. The germline CDR1 and CDR2 sequences are LNHDA and SQIVND (reference sequence). The V end lost 3 bases, the J end lost 4 bases, and 18 bases lay between the germline ends. This chain joins TRBV19 and TRBJ1-1, with no clear D. Sequencing was performed on PBMCs. The sequence was collected from a woman in her late teens or twenties in good health and CMV-seropositive. The CDR3 reads CASSIFIGERSTEAFF. In DNA form, the CDR3 reads TGTGCCAGTAGTATCTTTATCGGAGAGCGGAGCACTGAAGCTTTCTTT. Looking up the rest from reference TRBV19 and TRBJ1-1 gives the full variable domain: DGGITQSPKYLFRKEGQNVTLSCEQNLNHDAMYWYRQDPGQGLRLIYYSQIVNDFQKGDIAEGYSVSREKKESFPLTVTSAQKNPTAFYLCASSIFIGERSTEAFFGQGTRLTVV.